The 14 T cell receptor beta chains below all came from one sample that was sequenced in a study of neoadjuvant anti-PD-1 for oral cavity cancer. Time point specified: after neoadjuvant nivolumab, at surgical resection. Sequencing used immunoSEQ multiplex PCR; TCRdb keeps in-frame clones, though not all of them. In the table there are roughly 46,000 clones, approximately 80% of which are singletons. Sequenced here: PBMCs, sampled after nivolumab (anti-PD-1) treatment. These receptors came from a person between 40 and 79 years old with oral cavity squamous cell carcinoma.

The gene calls are TRBV5-5 and TRBJ2-5; the match to TRBD1 covers 9 bases. The CDR3 consists of 16 residues. J lost 4 bases, V lost 4 bases, and 11 bases had no gene match. Germline CDR1 SGHKS, CDR2 YYEKEE (reference sequence). The CDR3, as DNA: TGTGCCAGCAGCACCGGGACAGGGAGTGGGTCAGAGACCCAGTACTTC. It translates to CASSTGTGSGSETQYF.

J is TRBJ2-1 and V is TRBV7-9; tentative D call: TRBD2 (5 bases). This CDR3 has 14 residues. Germline V CDR1 and CDR2: SEHNR, FQNEAQ (reference sequence). V was pared by 5 bases and J by 11 bases, with 19 bases between. As DNA, the CDR3 is TGTGCCAGCAGCCTATCCGGGAAGGCCCTACAGCAGTTCTTC. Its translation: CASSLSGKALQQFF.

The sample holds one count of this clone. J is TRBJ2-5 and V is TRBV7-2; 7 nucleotides match TRBD2. The CDR3 totals 15 residues. Germline trimming cut 5 bases from V and 2 bases from J; bases unmatched to any gene: 8. Germline V gene sequence: CDR1 SGHTA, CDR2 FQGNSA. The CDR3 coding sequence is TGTGCCAGCAGCCTTAGCGGGCCTGGGCAAGAGACCCAGTACTTC. It yields the protein CASSLSGPGQETQYF.

This clone was counted once. This chain connects TRBV7-9 to TRBJ1-2; perhaps TRBD1 as D (5 bases). The V end was cut by 1 base, the J end by 4 bases, with 19 bases between. The CDR3 loop spans 17 amino acids. CDR1 and CDR2 (germline): SEHNR, FQNEAQ (reference sequence). In DNA, the CDR3 is TGTGCCAGCAGCTTAGGGGCGGGGCTGACTTTTACCTATGGCTACACCTTC. This codes for CASSLGAGLTFTYGYTF.

V usage is TRBV7-2 and J usage is TRBJ2-7; D is perhaps TRBD2 (6 bases). The CDR3 is made up of 13 amino acids. V was trimmed by 5 bases and J by 7 bases, leaving 15 bases between them. Germline CDR1 SGHTA, CDR2 FQGNSA. The CDR3 spells CASSAFLGGEQYF. The CDR3 DNA reads as TGTGCCAGCAGCGCCTTTCTCGGAGGGGAGCAGTACTTC.

V and J are TRBV11-2 and TRBJ1-6, with D unclear. The CDR3 consists of 14 residues. Between the trimmed V and J ends, which lost 1 base and 10 bases, there was a span of 11 bases. The germline V gene has CDR1 SGHAT and CDR2 FQNNGV. The CDR3 bases are TGTGCCAGCAGCTTAGTATCGAGCCAATCACCCCTCCACTTT. Its translation is CASSLVSSQSPLHF.

The chain recombines TRBV5-6 with TRBJ2-7, with D possibly matching TRBD1 (6 bases). V gave up 4 bases and J gave up 2 bases, with 19 bases separating them. CDR1 SGHDT and CDR2 YYEEEE come from the germline V gene. CDR3 length equals 16 residues. The CDR3 spells CASSPGTQGYAYEQYF. The CDR3 coding sequence is TGTGCCAGCAGCCCCGGGACACAGGGTTACGCCTACGAGCAGTACTTC.

V is TRBV5-5 and J is TRBJ2-1, with no clear D. V lost 4 bases and J 9 bases, leaving 8 bases between the germline ends. The CDR3 totals 11 residues. Germline V gene data show CDR1 as SGHKS and CDR2 as YYEKEE (reference sequence). In DNA form, the CDR3 reads TGTGCCAGCAGCAAGACACTTGAGCAGTTCTTC. It is translated as CASSKTLEQFF.

The chain is built from TRBV11-2 and TRBJ2-7; 7 positions agree with TRBD1. V shed 0 bases and J 2 bases; nucleotides not matched to a gene: 1. Germline CDR1 is SGHAT and CDR2 is FQNNGV. The CDR3 has 14 amino acids. CDR3 in amino acids: CASSLETGTYEQYF. The CDR3 DNA sequence: TGTGCCAGCAGCTTAGAGACAGGGACCTACGAGCAGTACTTC.

The V and J genes are TRBV19 and TRBJ2-7; a weak D match, TRBD2 (5 bases). Germline V gene lookup returns CDR1 LNHDA and CDR2 SQIVND (reference sequence). CDR3 length equals 14 residues. The V end lost 7 bases, the J end lost 6 bases, and 19 bases lay between the germline ends. The CDR3 region is CASKRHPQASEQYF. DNA of the CDR3: TGTGCCAGTAAGCGGCACCCTCAAGCATCCGAGCAGTACTTC. Filled out from reference TRBV19 and TRBJ2-7, the complete variable domain reads DGGITQSPKYLFRKEGQNVTLSCEQNLNHDAMYWYRQDPGQGLRLIYYSQIVNDFQKGDIAEGYSVSREKKESFPLTVTSAQKNPTAFYLCASKRHPQASEQYFGPGTRLTVT.

The chain uses TRBV19 and TRBJ1-5; D not resolved. Per germline, CDR1 LNHDA and CDR2 SQIVND (reference sequence). The CDR3 length is 16 residues. Between the trimmed V and J ends, which lost 5 bases and 6 bases, there was a span of 20 bases. In DNA form, the CDR3 reads TGTGCCAGTAGTGGACTCGCTTTCTCCCCCACTCAGCCCCAGCATTTT. Its translation is CASSGLAFSPTQPQHF.

The chain recombines TRBV2 with TRBJ2-3; 12 bases align to TRBD2. The germline CDR1 and CDR2 sequences are SNHLY and FYNNEI. Trimming cost V 8 bases and J 5 bases; bases outside gene matches: 8. The CDR3 has 15 residues. The DNA of the CDR3 is TGTGCCAGCCAACAACTAGCGGGGGGACAAGATACGCAGTATTTT. Translation: CASQQLAGGQDTQYF.

The chain couples TRBV6-5 to TRBJ1-4, with D possibly being TRBD1 (6 bases). This CDR3 comprises 15 residues. Germline assignment: CDR1 MNHEY and CDR2 SVGAGI. Trimming shortened V by 6 bases and J by 12 bases, and 23 bases separated the two germline ends. In DNA, the CDR3 is TGTGCCAGCAGCCTTGTACCCGGGGGACATCGGGAACTGTTTTTT. Protein sequence: CASSLVPGGHRELFF.

The J gene is TRBJ2-1, the V gene TRBV4-2; D unclear. The CDR3 has 12 amino acids. The germline CDR1 and CDR2 sequences are LGHNA and YNFKEQ. Between the trimmed V and J ends, which lost 1 base and 7 bases, there was a span of 5 bases. CDR3 bases: TGTGCCAGCAGCCAAGCTGGTAATGAGCAGTTCTTC. Translated: CASSQAGNEQFF.